A single sample is the source of the 29 T cell receptor beta chains below, sequenced in a study of response to subunit inactivated influenza vaccine. TCRdb reprocessed the RT-PCR reads with MiXCR, giving one entry per CDR3 protein. Of 300,000 to 350,000 distinct CDR3 sequences listed, roughly 22% were seen once; the top ten hold 10%. Source: PBMCs from blood, taken approximately 20 months after vaccination. All receptors come from a man aged 45 to 75 who received an inactivated influenza vaccine.

This clonotype appeared many times. The chain joins TRBV19 to TRBJ2-7; TRBD2 matches 10 bases. The junction had 12 bases not matched to a gene; V was cut back by 5 bases and J by 5 bases. The CDR3 runs 16 residues. The germline V gene encodes CDR1 LNHDA and CDR2 SQIVND (reference sequence). The CDR3 spells CASSSPSLAGVDEQYF. In DNA form, the CDR3 reads TGTGCCAGTAGTTCCCCGTCCCTAGCGGGAGTTGACGAGCAGTACTTC.

The chain uses TRBV5-4 and TRBJ1-6, with 8 bases lining up with TRBD1. With 4 bases clipped from V and 8 bases from J, the junction kept 5 bases outside the gene matches. Germline values: CDR1 SGHNT, CDR2 YYREEE (reference sequence). There are 14 residues in the CDR3. For the CDR3, the DNA is TGTGCCAGCAGCCCCGACAGGGGTGATTCACCCCTCCACTTT. Its translation is CASSPDRGDSPLHF.

This chain links TRBV3-1 with TRBJ2-7; no definite D call. The CDR3 runs 12 residues. V dropped 4 bases and J dropped 4 bases, with 8 bases sitting between them. Germline values: CDR1 LGHDT, CDR2 YNNKEL (reference sequence). The CDR3 nucleotides read TGTGCCAGCAGCCGCAATGATTACGAGCAGTACTTC. Translating gives CASSRNDYEQYF.

A few counts support this clonotype. The J gene is TRBJ1-2, the V gene TRBV13, with 8 bases aligning to TRBD1. CDR3 length: 12 amino acids. The J segment lost 6 bases and the V segment lost 3 bases, leaving 0 bases of the junction unmatched. The germline V gene has CDR1 PRHDT and CDR2 FYEKMQ (reference sequence). The CDR3: CASSLTGDGYTF. The CDR3, as DNA: TGTGCCAGCAGCTTGACAGGGGATGGCTACACCTTC.

The rearrangement joins TRBV11-2 to TRBJ2-4; no definite D call. CDR3 size: 15 residues. Germline V gene data show CDR1 as SGHAT and CDR2 as FQNNGV. The ends were cut back, 2 bases at V and 0 bases at J, with 8 bases in the middle. CDR3 coding DNA: TGTGCCAGCAGCTTACAAGCTCTAGCCAAAAACATTCAGTACTTC. It specifies CASSLQALAKNIQYF.

The chain combines TRBV15 with TRBJ1-5; no definite D call. The germline V and J ends were trimmed by 5 bases and 6 bases, with 14 bases remaining between them. The germline gives CDR1 LNHNV, CDR2 YYDKDF (reference sequence). This CDR3 is built from 14 residues. The CDR3 nucleotides read TGTGCCACCAGCGACCAATGGGCTCGTCAGCCCCAGCATTTT. It encodes CATSDQWARQPQHF.

This chain links TRBV5-1 with TRBJ2-3, with D possibly matching TRBD1 (6 bases). Germline loops: CDR1 SGHRS, CDR2 YFSETQ. The V gene lost 0 bases and the J gene lost 1 base, with 9 bases spanning the gap. This CDR3 has 15 residues. The CDR3 DNA reads TGCGCCAGCAGCTTGGAGGGGGTCGGCACAGATACGCAGTATTTT. As protein: CASSLEGVGTDTQYF. Full variable domain (missing parts from reference TRBV5-1 and TRBJ2-3): KAGVTQTPRYLIKTRGQQVTLSCSPISGHRSVSWYQQTPGQGLQFLFEYFSETQRNKGNFPGRFSGRQFSNSRSEMNVSTLELGDSALYLCASSLEGVGTDTQYFGPGTRLTVL.

The sample holds many counts of this clonotype. CDR3 nucleotide sequence: TGTGCCAGCAGCTTAGACAGCTCTGGGGCCAACGTCCTGACTTTC. It is translated as CASSLDSSGANVLTF. The rearrangement uses TRBV7-2 and TRBJ2-6; no definite D call. Looked up from germline, CDR1 is SGHTA and CDR2 is FQGNSA. CDR3 length: 15 amino acids. V was clipped by 1 base and J by 0 bases, with 4 bases between them.

This clonotype appeared once. This rearrangement joins TRBV7-6 to TRBJ2-1; 9 bases fit TRBD2. CDR3 length: 16 amino acids. In germline, CDR1 is SGHVS, CDR2 FNYEAQ. Germline trimming cut 5 bases from V and 4 bases from J; bases unmatched to any gene: 9. This CDR3 is CASSNPLAGKYNEQFF. The CDR3 DNA reads TGTGCCAGCAGCAACCCACTAGCGGGCAAGTACAATGAGCAGTTCTTC. The complete variable domain, with remaining parts taken from reference TRBV7-6 and TRBJ2-1, reads GAGVSQSPRYKVTKRGQDVALRCDPISGHVSLYWYRQALGQGPEFLTYFNYEAQQDKSGLPNDRFSAERPEGSISTLTIQRTEQRDSAMYRCASSNPLAGKYNEQFFGPGTRLTVL.

This clonotype was detected only a few times. The chain is built from TRBV20-1 and TRBJ1-5; D unclear. V dropped 7 bases and J dropped 4 bases, with 14 bases sitting between them. This CDR3 has 13 residues. Germline CDR1 DFQATT, CDR2 SNEGSKA (reference sequence). CDR3 residues: CSGGEGSNQPQHF. In DNA form, the CDR3 reads TGCAGTGGCGGTGAGGGAAGTAATCAGCCCCAGCATTTT.

In this sample, this clonotype turned up a few times. The gene calls are TRBV28 and TRBJ2-5; TRBD2 agrees at 8 bases. This CDR3 has 12 residues. Trimming at V came to 10 bases and at J to 4 bases, leaving 5 bases not matched to a gene. Germline CDR1 and CDR2: MDHEN and SYDVKM. The DNA of the CDR3 is TGTGCCACGCGGGAGGCTCGAGAGACCCAGTACTTC. It encodes CATREARETQYF.

This clonotype was detected only a few times. The chain joins TRBV10-3 to TRBJ2-1; tentatively, D is TRBD1 (5 bases). Trimming left V 0 bases short and J 9 bases short, with 9 bases between. Per germline, CDR1 ENHRY and CDR2 SYGVKD. The CDR3 has 13 residues. The chain's CDR3 is CAISESAGIEQFF. Written as DNA, the CDR3 is TGTGCCATCAGTGAGTCTGCAGGGATTGAGCAGTTCTTC.

The chain links TRBV29-1 to TRBJ1-2; 11 positions match TRBD1. The J segment lost 7 bases and the V segment lost 6 bases, leaving 4 bases of the junction unmatched. The CDR3 runs 12 residues. Per germline, CDR1 SQVTM and CDR2 ANQGSEA. This CDR3 reads CSVGQGASGYTF. In DNA, the CDR3 is TGCAGCGTAGGACAGGGGGCGAGTGGCTACACCTTC. Filled out from reference TRBV29-1 and TRBJ1-2, the complete variable domain reads SAVISQKPSRDICQRGTSLTIQCQVDSQVTMMFWYRQQPGQSLTLIATANQGSEATYESGFVIDKFPISRPNLTFSTLTVSNMSPEDSSIYLCSVGQGASGYTFGSGTRLTVV.

This clonotype was detected only once. The J gene is TRBJ1-2, the V gene TRBV2; a weak D match, TRBD1 (6 bases). CDR1 is SNHLY, CDR2 FYNNEI, per germline. CDR3 size: 12 residues. The V end was cut by 7 bases, the J end by 9 bases, with 15 bases between. In DNA form, the CDR3 reads TGTGCCAGCACAGGGGTCCAAGATCGCTACACCTTC. This sequence encodes CASTGVQDRYTF.

This clonotype was observed a few times. The gene calls are TRBV29-1 and TRBJ2-1; TRBD2 matches 10 bases. This CDR3 has 14 residues. The junction had 6 bases not matched to a gene; V was cut back by 2 bases and J by 8 bases. The germline CDR1 and CDR2 sequences are SQVTM and ANQGSEA. The CDR3 DNA is TGCAGCGTTGAACCTAGCGGGAGAAGCTATGAGCAGTTCTTC. Translated: CSVEPSGRSYEQFF.

This chain connects TRBV20-1 to TRBJ2-7; D not resolved. The length of the CDR3 is 13 residues. Trimming took off 0 bases at V and 2 bases at J, with 8 bases between the two ends. The germline V gene has CDR1 DFQATT and CDR2 SNEGSKA (reference sequence). As DNA, the CDR3 is TGCAGTGCTAGAGATTGGCGAACCTACGAGCAGTACTTC. It codes for CSARDWRTYEQYF.

There are a few counts of this clonotype. At one of its ends the junction is not consistent with the germline gene, which may arise from a read error. This chain uses TRBV6-5 with TRBJ1-5; D is perhaps TRBD1 (5 bases). The CDR3 totals 12 residues. Per the germline V gene, CDR1 is MNHEY and CDR2 is SVGAGI. Here the CDR3 reads CATWDGLAEKSF. The CDR3 DNA sequence: TGTGCCACCTGGGACGGCTTGGCGGAAAAAAGTTTT.

Many counts were recorded for this clonotype. V and J are TRBV6-1 and TRBJ1-1; D ambiguous. The V end was cut by 4 bases, the J end by 6 bases, with 12 bases between. Looked up from germline, CDR1 is MNHNS and CDR2 is SASEGT. This CDR3 spans 13 amino acids. CDR3 in DNA: TGTGCCAGCAGTGTCACAGAGGCCGCTGAAGCTTTCTTT. It translates to CASSVTEAAEAFF.

The J gene is TRBJ1-1, the V gene TRBV2, with 7 bases identical to TRBD1. Per germline, CDR1 SNHLY and CDR2 FYNNEI. J was trimmed by 0 bases and V by 7 bases; bases with no gene match: 8. The CDR3 spans 15 residues. CDR3 protein: CASKKGTAMNTEAFF. The CDR3 DNA reads as TGTGCCAGCAAAAAGGGGACAGCAATGAACACTGAAGCTTTCTTT.

This clonotype was picked up many times. The chain uses TRBV12-3 or TRBV12-4 and TRBJ1-5, with a possible D match to TRBD1 (5 bases). V shed 4 bases and J shed 7 bases, with 17 bases lying between them. The CDR3 totals 15 residues. The CDR3 sequence: CASSSLAGTGQPQHF. In DNA, the CDR3 is TGTGCCAGCAGTTCCCTAGCTGGGACGGGACAGCCCCAGCATTTT.

As regards this clonotype: The CDR3 ends on some other residue instead of the conserved phenylalanine or tryptophan, so this is likely a read error. The chain carries TRBV3-1 and TRBJ1-2, with D tentatively TRBD1 (6 bases). The CDR3 consists of 14 residues. Trimming cost V 2 bases and J 9 bases, with 16 bases left between them. The germline gives CDR1 LGHDT, CDR2 YNNKEL (reference sequence). CDR3 nucleotide sequence: TGTGCCAGCAGCCAAACCCGGGACAAAATATGCTACACCGTC. This translates into CASSQTRDKICYTV.

This clonotype has a handful of counts. This chain connects TRBV12-3 or TRBV12-4 to TRBJ1-1, with a possible D match to TRBD1 (5 bases). The CDR3 extends over 15 amino acids. Trimming took 1 base from V and 2 from J, leaving 11 bases between them. CDR3 in DNA: TGTGCCAGCAGTTTAGAAGGGGCCCCAAACACTGAAGCTTTCTTT. Translated: CASSLEGAPNTEAFF.

This clonotype was seen a handful of times. The chain recombines TRBV9 with TRBJ1-2, with D unclear. The CDR3 loop spans 15 amino acids. Germline CDR1 SGDLS, CDR2 YYNGEE. V was cut by 0 bases and J by 7 bases, with 16 bases left in between. Here the CDR3 reads CASSVGWSGKGGYTF. The CDR3 nucleotides are TGTGCCAGCAGCGTAGGTTGGTCCGGAAAGGGTGGCTACACCTTC.

This clonotype was detected only a few times. The V and J genes are TRBV6-2 or TRBV6-3 and TRBJ2-5; 7 bases match TRBD2. CDR3 length equals 15 residues. Losses at the gene ends were 5 bases for V and 5 bases for J; bases not matched to a gene: 11. The V gene's germline CDR1 is MNHEY and CDR2 SVGEGT. The DNA of the CDR3 is TGTGCCAGCAGTCAAAGCGGGGCGGGTCTGGAGACCCAGTACTTC. This gives the protein CASSQSGAGLETQYF.

The chain joins TRBV29-1 to TRBJ2-1; D not certain. V was cut by 5 bases and J by 3 bases, with 11 bases left in between. The CDR3 consists of 13 residues. CDR1 and CDR2 from the germline V gene are SQVTM and ANQGSEA. CDR3 region: CSVSYMVYNEQFF. The CDR3 nucleotides are TGCAGCGTTTCCTACATGGTCTACAATGAGCAGTTCTTC.

The V call is TRBV7-8, the J call TRBJ2-7; TRBD2 matches at 8 bases. This CDR3 spans 14 amino acids. Looked up from germline, CDR1 is SGHVS and CDR2 is FQNEAQ. V lost 5 bases and J lost 5; bases outside the gene matches: 8. For the CDR3, the DNA is TGTGCCAGCAGCGAGGGACTAGTCGGCCACGAGCAGTACTTC. Its protein is CASSEGLVGHEQYF.

The chain recombines TRBV29-1 with TRBJ2-3; TRBD2 matches 11 bases. V dropped 1 base and J dropped 6; count of bases not matched to a gene: 12. The CDR3 sequence is 17 residues long. Looked up from germline, CDR1 is SQVTM and CDR2 is ANQGSEA. CDR3 residues: CSVEGVIAGGPSDTQYF. CDR3 DNA sequence: TGCAGCGTTGAAGGTGTTATAGCGGGAGGGCCAAGTGATACGCAGTATTTT.

V and J are TRBV11-1 and TRBJ2-1; D perhaps matches TRBD1 (6 bases). Trimming cost V 0 bases and J 5 bases, with 20 bases left between them. Germline V gene sequence: CDR1 SGHAT, CDR2 FQDESV (reference sequence). The CDR3 has 18 residues. CDR3 sequence (DNA): TGTGCCAGCAGCTTAGCGGCAGGGGCAGCTGAAGGTAACAATGAGCAGTTCTTC. This encodes CASSLAAGAAEGNNEQFF.

The genes are TRBV27 and TRBJ2-7; 9 bases align to TRBD1. Germline lookup yields CDR1 MNHEY and CDR2 SMNVEV (reference sequence). The CDR3 runs 15 residues. The V gene end was trimmed by 2 bases and the J gene end by 6 bases; junction bases not matched to a gene: 8. The CDR3 loop is CASSLHPGTGTEQYF. The DNA for the CDR3 is TGTGCCAGCAGTTTACACCCCGGGACAGGGACCGAGCAGTACTTC.